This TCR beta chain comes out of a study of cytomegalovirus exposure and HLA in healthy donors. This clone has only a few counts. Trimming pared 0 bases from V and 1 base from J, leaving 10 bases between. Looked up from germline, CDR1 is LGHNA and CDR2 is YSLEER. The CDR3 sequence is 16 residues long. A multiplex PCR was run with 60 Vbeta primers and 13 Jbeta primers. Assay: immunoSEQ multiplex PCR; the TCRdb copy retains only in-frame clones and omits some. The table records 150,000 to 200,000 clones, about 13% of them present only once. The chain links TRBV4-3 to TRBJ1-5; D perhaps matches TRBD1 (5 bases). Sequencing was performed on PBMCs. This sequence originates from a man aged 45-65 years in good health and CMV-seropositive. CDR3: CASSQESGGSNQPQHF. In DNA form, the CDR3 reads TGCGCCAGCAGCCAAGAGAGCGGGGGGAGCAATCAGCCCCAGCATTTT.